This T cell receptor (beta chain) was found in a study of CD8 T cells in Susac syndrome (dated by TCRdb to about 2019). About the full investigation: The study used repertoire sequencing to test whether antigen drove CD8+ T cell activation and differentiation in Susac syndrome. Findings and caveats that apply to the study as a whole: The TCR sequencing and HLA analysis was acknowledged to have included a relatively small number of individuals.

High-throughput TCR beta sequencing profiled peripheral blood CD8+ and CD4+ T cells from healthy donors, Susac syndrome patients and multiple sclerosis patients. The multiple sclerosis controls were treatment-naive patients whose relapsing-remitting disease, either stable or active, fulfilled the revised McDonald criteria. Bulk CD8+ and CD4+ T cells were purified magnetically by negative isolation, whereas CD8+ TEMRA cells were enriched by FACS. Blood was drawn into EDTA tubes, processed within 24 hours, and PBMCs were isolated by density gradient centrifugation. PBMCs intended for TCR sequencing were cryopreserved in liquid nitrogen and thawed later in a water bath at 37 degrees C. The sorted or isolated CD4+, CD8+ and CD8+ TEMRA cells reached a purity of at least 90%. RNA was extracted using the RNeasy kit, and roughly 0.5 to 1 microgram was reverse transcribed with random hexamers. The immunoSEQ multiplex PCR assay, covering 54 Vbeta and 13 Jbeta segments, was used to amplify TCR beta CDR3 regions. Bias from PCR amplification was corrected by using a synthetic template baseline for primer optimization and for computational correction. The paper's data handling went like this. Reads were assigned to V, D and J genes according to IMGT and analyzed in immunoSEQ Analyzer, with only productive sequences retained. Clonality was computed as one minus Shannon entropy normalized by log2 of the number of productive unique sequences. Public and private clones were assessed among the 100 most prevalent clones of each patient and control. Susac-specific clones were defined as absent from healthy and MS cohorts, some 1,000 published viral clones and other ImmuneACCESS disease sequences. The raw public data were reprocessed by TCRdb itself: fastp quality trimming at Q25, MiXCR clonotype calling, in-frame beta chains only. Every CDR3 protein is listed once, alongside the most common genes and DNA of its rows. The V and J calls shown here were made by TCRdb, not taken from the authors' results. The sample table shows about 200,000 distinct CDR3 sequences, and 90% to 95% are seen once. Roughly 0.088% of the sample is in the top ten clones.

Trimming costs V 2 bases and J 0 bases, and their ends lie 7 bases apart. The CDR3 runs 14 amino acids, cysteine and phenylalanine included. Here the CDR3 DNA is all that survives: 42 bases in frame from base 1. The germline V gene (reference sequence) supplies CDR1 DFQATT and CDR2 SNEGSKA. A word on this clonotype: Its antigen is unknown. No quality values exist for individual bases; no much larger clone is one base distant.

The chain couples TRBV20-1 to TRBJ2-2; the D gene lacks a confident call. Sequencing input: CD4+ T cells from PBMCs. This receptor was identified in a human donor with multiple sclerosis. CDR3 region: CSARQLANTGELFF. The DNA is as follows: TGCAGTGCTAGACAGCTCGCGAACACCGGGGAGCTGTTTTTT.